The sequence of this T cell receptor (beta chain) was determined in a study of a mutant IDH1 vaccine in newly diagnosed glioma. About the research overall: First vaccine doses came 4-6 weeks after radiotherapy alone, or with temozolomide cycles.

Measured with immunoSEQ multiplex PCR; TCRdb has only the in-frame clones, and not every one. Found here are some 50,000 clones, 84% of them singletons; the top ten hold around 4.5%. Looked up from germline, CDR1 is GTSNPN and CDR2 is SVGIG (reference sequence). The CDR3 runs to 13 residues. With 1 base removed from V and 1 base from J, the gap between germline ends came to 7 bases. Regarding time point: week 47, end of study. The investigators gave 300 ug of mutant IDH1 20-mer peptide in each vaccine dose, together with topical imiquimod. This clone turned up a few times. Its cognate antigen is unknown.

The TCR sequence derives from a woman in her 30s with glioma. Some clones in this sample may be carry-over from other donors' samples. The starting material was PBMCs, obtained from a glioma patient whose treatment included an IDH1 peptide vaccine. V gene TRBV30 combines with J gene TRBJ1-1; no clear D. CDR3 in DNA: TGTGCCTGGAGTGCCTGGTCGAACACTGAAGCTTTCTTT. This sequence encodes CAWSAWSNTEAFF. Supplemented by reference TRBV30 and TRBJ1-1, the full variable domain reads SQTIHQWPATLVQPVGSPLSLECTVEGTSNPNLYWYRQAAGRGLQLLFYSVGIGQISSEVPQNLSASRPQDRQFILSSKKLLLSDSGFYLCAWSAWSNTEAFFGQGTRLTVV.